What follows are 20 T cell receptor beta chains derived from one specimen sequenced in a study of early T cells in non-severe SARS-CoV-2 infection. TCRdb re-analysed the 5' RACE reads in MiXCR, keeping a single row per CDR3 protein. The sample consists of about 64,000 distinct CDR3 sequences, about 17% of them appearing once. The starting material was whole blood, obtained at baseline. The origin of the receptors is an adult who was a healthcare worker with PCR-confirmed SARS-CoV-2 infection or an uninfected control (not recorded which).

This clonotype has ten or more counts. V gene TRBV6-2 or TRBV6-3 combines with J gene TRBJ1-1, with D tentatively TRBD1 (6 bases). The CDR3 consists of 14 residues. Trimming took 6 bases from V and 4 from J, leaving 15 bases between them. Germline values: CDR1 MNHEY, CDR2 SVGEGT. CDR3 sequence: CASSFWGGPTEAFF. CDR3 sequence (DNA): TGTGCCAGCAGCTTCTGGGGGGGCCCCACTGAAGCTTTCTTT.

This sequence joins TRBV27 and TRBJ1-2; possibly TRBD1 for D (6 bases). The CDR3 runs to 15 residues. Per the germline V gene, CDR1 is MNHEY and CDR2 is SMNVEV (reference sequence). Trimming took off 10 bases at V and 4 bases at J, with 22 bases between the two ends. The DNA for the CDR3 is TGTGCCACCAAGAACAACCAGGACAGCCTCTATGGCTACACCTTC. Translation gives CATKNNQDSLYGYTF.

J is TRBJ1-3 and V is TRBV28, with TRBD1 identical over 8 bases. This CDR3 has 14 amino acids. V lost 8 bases and J lost 4; bases outside the gene matches: 7. CDR1 is MDHEN and CDR2 is SYDVKM in the germline V gene. Written as DNA, the CDR3 is TGTGCCAGCCGGACAGGGAACCCCGGAAACACCATATATTTT. Its protein product is CASRTGNPGNTIYF. The full variable domain, rest sourced from reference TRBV28 and TRBJ1-3, is DVKVTQSSRYLVKRTGEKVFLECVQDMDHENMFWYRQDPGLGLRLIYFSYDVKMKEKGDIPEGYSVSREKKERFSLILESASTNQTSMYLCASRTGNPGNTIYFGEGSWLTVV.

The V call is TRBV6-6, the J call TRBJ1-1; maybe TRBD1 (5 bases). The CDR3 loop spans 13 amino acids. V lost 4 bases, J lost 2 bases, and 8 bases lay in between. Per the germline V gene, CDR1 is MNHNY and CDR2 is SVGAGI (reference sequence). CDR3 bases: TGTGCCAGCAGTTGGGACGGTAACACTGAAGCTTTCTTT. Protein sequence: CASSWDGNTEAFF.

This clonotype was counted ten times or more. CDR3 residues: CSATRDSGYEQYF. As DNA, the CDR3 is TGCAGTGCTACTCGCGACAGCGGCTACGAGCAGTACTTC. This sequence joins TRBV20-1 and TRBJ2-7, with D perhaps being TRBD1 or TRBD2 (5 bases each). Between the trimmed V and J ends, which lost 4 bases and 3 bases, there was a span of 13 bases. CDR1 and CDR2 (germline): DFQATT, SNEGSKA (reference sequence). CDR3 size: 13 residues.

There are a few counts of this clonotype. This chain links TRBV5-1 with TRBJ2-1; 9 positions agree with TRBD2. The CDR3 sequence is 16 residues long. Germline assignment: CDR1 SGHRS and CDR2 YFSETQ. Trimming removed 4 bases from V and 0 bases from J; junction bases left unmatched: 5. The CDR3 is CASSHLSGSSYNEQFF. The CDR3 nucleotides are TGCGCCAGCAGCCACCTTAGCGGGAGCTCCTACAATGAGCAGTTCTTC.

The J gene is TRBJ2-3, the V gene TRBV25-1, with D hard to call. Germline V gene lookup returns CDR1 MGHDK and CDR2 SYGVNS. The length of the CDR3 is 16 residues. Trimming took off 2 bases at V and 3 bases at J, with 15 bases between the two ends. The CDR3 coding sequence is TGTGCCAGCAGTGAAACCACCTGGCAGCGAACAGATACGCAGTATTTT. Its protein is CASSETTWQRTDTQYF. Full variable domain (remainder filled in from reference TRBV25-1 and TRBJ2-3): EADIYQTPRYLVIGTGKKITLECSQTMGHDKMYWYQQDPGMELHLIHYSYGVNSTEKGDLSSESTVSRIRTEHFPLTLESARPSHTSQYLCASSETTWQRTDTQYFGPGTRLTVL.

The V call is TRBV6-7, the J call TRBJ1-5; no firm D call. TRBV6-7 carries the ORF label, with uncertain function. There are 15 residues in the CDR3. The V end lost 4 bases, the J end lost 7 bases, and 17 bases lay between the germline ends. CDR3 in amino acids: CASSSLTREGQPQHF. The CDR3 DNA is TGTGCCAGCAGTTCCCTGACTCGTGAAGGGCAGCCCCAGCATTTT.

The chain joins TRBV6-2 or TRBV6-3 to TRBJ2-7; D is uncertain. The CDR3 is 16 amino acids. The germline V and J ends were trimmed by 0 bases and 2 bases, with 14 bases remaining between them. Germline V gene data show CDR1 as MNHEY and CDR2 as SVGEGT. The chain's CDR3 is CASSYSKAFGAYEQYF. The CDR3 DNA follows: TGTGCCAGCAGTTACTCGAAGGCATTCGGAGCCTACGAGCAGTACTTC.

The rearrangement joins TRBV7-8 to TRBJ2-7; TRBD1 agrees at 7 bases. The trim removed 1 base at V and 2 bases at J, leaving 2 bases unmatched. CDR3 length equals 14 residues. Germline CDR1 reads SGHVS; CDR2 reads FQNEAQ. CDR3 loop: CASSLEGQTYEQYF. CDR3 bases: TGTGCCAGCAGCTTAGAGGGACAGACCTACGAGCAGTACTTC.

This clonotype was recorded many times. The gene calls are TRBV3-1 and TRBJ2-2; no definite D call. CDR1 is LGHDT and CDR2 is YNNKEL in the germline V gene (reference sequence). The V end lost 7 bases, the J end lost 0 bases, and 9 bases lay between the germline ends. The CDR3 is 14 amino acids. DNA for the CDR3: TGTGCCAGCAATGTACTCCCGAACACCGGGGAGCTGTTTTTT. This gives the protein CASNVLPNTGELFF. Supplemented by reference TRBV3-1 and TRBJ2-2, the full variable domain reads DTAVSQTPKYLVTQMGNDKSIKCEQNLGHDTMYWYKQDSKKFLKIMFSYNNKELIINETVPNRFSPKSPDKAHLNLHINSLELGDSAVYFCASNVLPNTGELFFGEGSRLTVL.

The table lists this clonotype with many counts. The chain links TRBV6-5 to TRBJ2-2; D perhaps matches TRBD1 (5 bases). Germline CDR1 MNHEY, CDR2 SVGAGI. V dropped 11 bases and J dropped 7 bases, with 17 bases sitting between them. CDR3 length equals 13 residues. The CDR3: CAPRVSRGGELFF. The CDR3 DNA follows: TGTGCCCCCAGGGTCTCCAGAGGCGGGGAGCTGTTTTTT.

This clonotype was counted between two and nine times. This sequence joins TRBV5-4 and TRBJ2-3; a possible D gene is TRBD2 (6 bases). Germline V gives CDR1 SGHNT, CDR2 YYREEE (reference sequence). CDR3 length: 15 amino acids. The V end was cut by 2 bases, the J end by 1 base, with 11 bases between. DNA of the CDR3: TGTGCCAGCAGCTTACCGGGACTTCGCACAGATACGCAGTATTTT. Amino acids: CASSLPGLRTDTQYF.

This clonotype showed up many times. This sequence joins TRBV11-2 and TRBJ2-3; D is perhaps TRBD1 or TRBD2 (5 bases each). The CDR3 length is 15 residues. Trimming took off 3 bases at V and 1 base at J, with 11 bases between the two ends. Germline-derived CDR1 and CDR2 are SGHAT and FQNNGV. Written as DNA, the CDR3 is TGTGCCAGCAGCTTCAGGGCCGGGGGCACAGATACGCAGTATTTT. Its translation is CASSFRAGGTDTQYF.

The gene calls are TRBV27 and TRBJ1-4, with 8 positions matching TRBD1. The germline gives CDR1 MNHEY, CDR2 SMNVEV (reference sequence). V lost 3 bases to trimming and J lost 5 bases; unmatched junction nucleotides: 5. The CDR3 is 15 residues long. CDR3 nucleotide sequence: TGTGCCAGCAGTTTCAGTCCAGGGGGCAATGAAAAACTGTTTTTT. This translates into CASSFSPGGNEKLFF.

In its sample, this clonotype was seen many times. The chain uses TRBV2 and TRBJ2-3; 11 nucleotides align to TRBD2. The ends lost 8 bases at V and 7 bases at J; junction bases unmatched: 17. In germline, CDR1 is SNHLY, CDR2 FYNNEI. The CDR3 covers 17 residues. The CDR3 reads CASRQLAGADTGNTQYF. The CDR3 DNA follows: TGTGCCAGCCGGCAACTAGCGGGGGCCGACACAGGGAATACGCAGTATTTT. Based on the CDR3 plus reference TRBV2 and TRBJ2-3, the full variable domain is EPEVTQTPSHQVTQMGQEVILRCVPISNHLYFYWYRQILGQKVEFLVSFYNNEISEKSEIFDDQFSVERPDGSNFTLKIRSTKLEDSAMYFCASRQLAGADTGNTQYFGPGTRLTVL.

This rearrangement joins TRBV12-5 to TRBJ2-3; D not resolved. Germline V gene lookup returns CDR1 LGHNT and CDR2 FRNRAP. Trimming shortened V by 5 bases and J by 9 bases, and 15 bases separated the two germline ends. The CDR3 runs 13 residues. The CDR3 reads CASGLDPAGTQYF. Here the CDR3 DNA reads TGTGCTAGTGGTCTCGACCCGGCCGGGACGCAGTATTTT.

This clonotype was found a few times. This chain uses TRBV12-3 or TRBV12-4 with TRBJ1-5; 7 bases match TRBD1. The CDR3 length is 15 residues. V trimming: 5 bases; J trimming: 5 bases; junction bases outside the gene matches: 9. The CDR3 bases are TGTGCCAGCAGTCACGGGGACAGTCCATATCAGCCCCAGCATTTT. It codes for CASSHGDSPYQPQHF.

In this sample, this clonotype turned up a few times. The chain recombines TRBV29-1 with TRBJ1-2, with 7 bases fitting TRBD1. CDR1 is SQVTM, CDR2 ANQGSEA, per germline. The V and J ends lost 6 bases and 6 bases, in that order; junction bases with no gene match: 7. This CDR3 is 12 amino acids long. The CDR3: CSVAGTEDGYTF. Written as DNA, the CDR3 is TGCAGCGTCGCCGGGACAGAAGATGGCTACACCTTC.

This clonotype has only a few counts. This rearrangement joins TRBV12-3 or TRBV12-4 to TRBJ2-2; D not resolved. V shed 4 bases and J shed 5 bases, with 17 bases lying between them. The CDR3 is 16 residues long. The CDR3 here is CASSSVPTSGTGELFF. CDR3 nucleotides: TGTGCCAGCAGTTCAGTGCCCACGAGTGGGACCGGGGAGCTGTTTTTT.